This passage covers 18 T cell receptor beta chains from one sample sequenced in a study of OX40 agonist ivuxolimab in advanced cancers. To prepare the library, the immunoSEQ multiplex PCR assay was applied. TCRdb provides this immuneACCESS table in a form limited to in-frame rearrangements. Some clones are lacking; in checked studies, under half of them reflect an unresolved V gene, and why the rest are absent is not known. The sample profile shows about 54,000 clones; around 93% of them were found once. Clones ranked in the top ten supply 8.7% of the sample. The sequencing here drew on CD4+ or CD8+ T cells sorted from blood, taken in a trial of the OX40 agonist ivuxolimab. All receptors come from an adult with an advanced solid tumor such as melanoma, head and neck, liver or kidney cancer.

The V gene is TRBV27, the J gene TRBJ2-1; 7 bases match TRBD2. The CDR3 has 15 amino acids. Germline loops: CDR1 MNHEY, CDR2 SMNVEV (reference sequence). Unmatched junction bases numbered 10, after V lost 6 bases and J lost 5 bases. The CDR3: CASSSGASGHNEQFF. The CDR3 DNA sequence: TGTGCCAGCAGCTCTGGGGCTAGCGGACACAATGAGCAGTTCTTC.

The chain couples TRBV15 to TRBJ1-2; 7 nucleotides line up with TRBD1. J lost 3 bases, V lost 5 bases, and 6 bases had no gene match. The CDR3 spans 14 residues. Germline-derived CDR1 and CDR2 are LNHNV and YYDKDF (reference sequence). The CDR3 reads CATSSPGTDYGYTF. The CDR3, as DNA: TGTGCCACCAGCTCCCCCGGGACAGACTATGGCTACACCTTC.

CDR3 amino acids: CASSYSGGTLAGYTF. CDR3 coding DNA: TGTGCCAGCAGTTATTCCGGTGGCACACTTGCGGGCTACACCTTC. This chain links TRBV6-6 with TRBJ1-2; D unresolved. The V end lost 3 bases, the J end lost 8 bases, and 19 bases lay between the germline ends. CDR3 length equals 15 residues. CDR1 MNHNY and CDR2 SVGAGI come from the germline V gene (reference sequence).

The genes are TRBV4-1 and TRBJ2-1; 9 nucleotides match TRBD2. V was pared by 3 bases and J by 2 bases, with 8 bases of the junction left unmatched. Germline values: CDR1 MGHRA, CDR2 YSYEKL. This CDR3 contains 17 residues. The CDR3 loop reads CASSQLWGGRAYNEQFF. The CDR3 DNA follows: TGCGCCAGCAGCCAGCTCTGGGGCGGGAGGGCCTACAATGAGCAGTTCTTC.

The gene calls are TRBV7-2 and TRBJ2-3; 9 bases map to TRBD2. The germline V gene has CDR1 SGHTA and CDR2 FQGNSA. The V and J ends lost 4 bases and 0 bases, in that order; junction bases with no gene match: 11. CDR3 length: 18 amino acids. CDR3 bases: TGTGCCAGCAGCTCCGTTGTCGCTAGCGGGACGAGCACAGATACGCAGTATTTT. It is translated as CASSSVVASGTSTDTQYF.

This rearrangement joins TRBV4-2 to TRBJ2-7; D ambiguous. Germline V gene sequence: CDR1 LGHNA, CDR2 YNFKEQ. V gave up 0 bases and J gave up 6 bases, with 9 bases separating them. This CDR3 has 13 residues. The DNA of the CDR3 is TGTGCCAGCAGCCAAGATAGCCTAGTCGAGCAGTACTTC. Protein product: CASSQDSLVEQYF.

This clone appeared many times. The rearrangement links TRBV7-9 to TRBJ1-5, with a weak D call TRBD1 (6 bases). Trimming pared 5 bases from V and 6 bases from J, leaving 14 bases between. The CDR3 has 14 residues. Germline lookup yields CDR1 SEHNR and CDR2 FQNEAQ (reference sequence). Written as DNA, the CDR3 is TGTGCCAGCAGCACCGGACAGTTGGGTCAGCCCCAGCATTTT. This encodes CASSTGQLGQPQHF. The complete variable domain, with remaining parts taken from reference TRBV7-9 and TRBJ1-5, reads DTGVSQNPRHKITKRGQNVTFRCDPISEHNRLYWYRQTLGQGPEFLTYFQNEAQLEKSRLLSDRFSAERPKGSFSTLEIQRTEQGDSAMYLCASSTGQLGQPQHFGDGTRLSIL.

The V call is TRBV2, the J call TRBJ2-6, with 8 bases that match TRBD1. Germline V CDR1 and CDR2: SNHLY, FYNNEI. Trimming removed 9 bases from V and 4 bases from J; junction bases left unmatched: 2. The CDR3 contains 13 residues. The CDR3 DNA is TGTGCCAGGCAGGGGGCCGGGGCCAACGTCCTGACTTTC. This codes for CARQGAGANVLTF.

This rearrangement joins TRBV10-3 to TRBJ2-3; no reliable D call. CDR3 length: 13 amino acids. Germline V gene sequence: CDR1 ENHRY, CDR2 SYGVKD. V dropped 9 bases and J dropped 1 base, with 11 bases sitting between them. CDR3 sequence reads: CAIGIGRTDTQYF. As DNA, the CDR3 is TGTGCCATTGGGATCGGGCGCACAGATACGCAGTATTTT.

V and J are TRBV7-9 and TRBJ2-5, with 8 bases fitting TRBD1. Germline V gives CDR1 SEHNR, CDR2 FQNEAQ (reference sequence). V was pared by 6 bases and J by 0 bases, with 6 bases of the junction left unmatched. There are 15 residues in the CDR3. CDR3 nucleotide sequence: TGTGCCAGCAGGACATCAGGGGGCGACCAAGAGACCCAGTACTTC. Translated: CASRTSGGDQETQYF. The full variable domain, in which reference TRBV7-9 and TRBJ2-5 provide the parts outside the CDR3, is DTGVSQNPRHKITKRGQNVTFRCDPISEHNRLYWYRQTLGQGPEFLTYFQNEAQLEKSRLLSDRFSAERPKGSFSTLEIQRTEQGDSAMYLCASRTSGGDQETQYFGPGTRLLVL.

The V gene is TRBV5-8, the J gene TRBJ1-5, with D unclear. V lost 6 bases to trimming and J lost 0 bases, with 13 bases between them. CDR3 length equals 15 residues. Per germline, CDR1 SGHTS and CDR2 YDEGEE. The CDR3 sequence: CASNPSQYSNQPQHF. CDR3 bases: TGTGCCAGCAACCCATCCCAGTATAGCAATCAGCCCCAGCATTTT.

CDR3 region: CASSYGVDQPQHF. CDR3 sequence (DNA): TGTGCCAGCAGTTACGGAGTCGATCAGCCCCAGCATTTT. J is TRBJ1-5 and V is TRBV27; D unclear. Trimming removed 4 bases at V and 5 bases at J, with 9 bases between. Per the germline V gene, CDR1 is MNHEY and CDR2 is SMNVEV (reference sequence). This CDR3 has 13 residues.

J is TRBJ2-1 and V is TRBV10-2; a possible D gene is TRBD1 (5 bases). Germline lookup yields CDR1 WSHSY and CDR2 SAAADI. Trimming removed 2 bases at V and 2 bases at J, with 10 bases between. The CDR3 extends over 15 amino acids. In nucleotides, the CDR3 is TGCGCCAGCAGTGAGGGGGCGCCCCCCTACAATGAGCAGTTCTTC. Protein product: CASSEGAPPYNEQFF.

The V gene is TRBV5-4, the J gene TRBJ2-7, with 9 bases aligning to TRBD2. CDR1 and CDR2 (germline): SGHNT, YYREEE (reference sequence). After removal of 0 bases from V and 2 bases from J, the junction contained 9 bases not matched to a gene. The CDR3 has 17 amino acids. The CDR3 is CASSLGVAGGGPYEQYF. The CDR3 DNA reads TGTGCCAGCAGCTTGGGAGTTGCGGGAGGGGGCCCCTACGAGCAGTACTTC.

The chain recombines TRBV7-3 with TRBJ1-2; the D is unclear. Deletions cut 3 bases from V and 0 bases from J, with 5 bases between. The CDR3 is 13 residues long. The germline CDR1 and CDR2 sequences are SGHTA and FQGTGA. The CDR3 sequence: CASSFYPNYGYTF. For the CDR3, the DNA is TGTGCCAGCAGCTTTTACCCTAACTATGGCTACACCTTC.

The chain combines TRBV7-2 with TRBJ2-7, with 10 bases lining up with TRBD2. The CDR3 consists of 16 residues. Per germline, CDR1 SGHTA and CDR2 FQGNSA. Unmatched junction bases numbered 13, after V lost 5 bases and J lost 6 bases. The CDR3 region is CASSPGPSGGSGEQYF. In nucleotides, the CDR3 is TGTGCCAGCAGCCCGGGGCCTAGCGGGGGTTCTGGCGAGCAGTACTTC.

This rearrangement joins TRBV2 to TRBJ2-7; 7 bases map to TRBD1. The germline gives CDR1 SNHLY, CDR2 FYNNEI. The CDR3 spans 15 residues. V shed 5 bases and J 7 bases; nucleotides not matched to a gene: 14. The CDR3 loop reads CASSSVRQGEREQYF. Here the CDR3 DNA reads TGTGCCAGCAGTTCCGTACGACAGGGAGAGAGGGAGCAGTACTTC.

The CDR3 sequence is CASGQNEQFF. The DNA of the CDR3 is TGTGCCAGCGGGCAGAATGAGCAGTTCTTC. The rearrangement uses TRBV6-1 and TRBJ2-1, with D hard to call. The germline CDR1 and CDR2 sequences are MNHNS and SASEGT. The CDR3 totals 10 residues. V gave up 8 bases and J gave up 7 bases, with 6 bases separating them.